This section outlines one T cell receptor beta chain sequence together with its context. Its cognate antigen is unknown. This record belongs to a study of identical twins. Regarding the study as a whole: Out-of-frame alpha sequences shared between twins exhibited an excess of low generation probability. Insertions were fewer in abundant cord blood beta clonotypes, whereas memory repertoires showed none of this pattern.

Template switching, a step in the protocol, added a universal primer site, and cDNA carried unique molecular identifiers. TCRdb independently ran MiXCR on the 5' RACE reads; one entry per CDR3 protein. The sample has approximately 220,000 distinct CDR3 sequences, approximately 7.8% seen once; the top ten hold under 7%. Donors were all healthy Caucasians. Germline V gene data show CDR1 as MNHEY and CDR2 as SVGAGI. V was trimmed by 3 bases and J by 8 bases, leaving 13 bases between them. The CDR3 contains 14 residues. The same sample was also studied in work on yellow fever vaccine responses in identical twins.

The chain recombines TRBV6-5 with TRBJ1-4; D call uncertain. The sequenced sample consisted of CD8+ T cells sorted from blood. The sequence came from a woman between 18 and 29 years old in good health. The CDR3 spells CASSYGPPEEKLFF. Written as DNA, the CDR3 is TGTGCCAGCAGTTATGGACCTCCGGAGGAAAAACTGTTTTTT.